The T cell receptor beta chain described here comes from a study of CXCR3-negative and CXCR3-positive naive CD8 T cells. Broader study findings: Researchers report that CXCR3-positive naive cells carry more hydrophobic TRB CDR3s than CXCR3-negative naive cells. CXCR3 levels fell partly with cryopreservation; most assays relied on fresh PBMCs. Naive CXCR3-positive and CXCR3-negative cells shared TRBV-TRBJ usage; memory cells diverged. Comparably high diversity was seen in both naive subsets, and much lower diversity in memory CD8+ cells.

The study made its TRB cDNA libraries by 5' RACE, adding UMI labels. TCRdb re-analyzed the 5' RACE reads; it lists each CDR3 protein once, without DNA. This sample's clone table lists about 140,000 distinct CDR3 sequences. Details on this clonotype: Its antigen is unknown.

The V gene's germline CDR1 is SGHVS and CDR2 FQNEAQ. The CDR3 covers 22 residues. The naive CD8+ gate required CD45RO-CCR7+CD27+CD95- phenotype. The source of this sequence is a human donor in good health. Some clones in this sample may be carry-over from other donors' samples. The sequencing input was naive CXCR3+ CD8+ T cells from blood. Subset here: CD45RO-CCR7+CD27+CD95- naive CD8+ T cells expressing CXCR3 (TNR3+). The chain has TRBV7-8 and TRBJ2-2; TCRdb designates TRBD2, a call that cannot be tested without DNA. The CDR3 is CASSLDDRIALAGESSTGELFF.